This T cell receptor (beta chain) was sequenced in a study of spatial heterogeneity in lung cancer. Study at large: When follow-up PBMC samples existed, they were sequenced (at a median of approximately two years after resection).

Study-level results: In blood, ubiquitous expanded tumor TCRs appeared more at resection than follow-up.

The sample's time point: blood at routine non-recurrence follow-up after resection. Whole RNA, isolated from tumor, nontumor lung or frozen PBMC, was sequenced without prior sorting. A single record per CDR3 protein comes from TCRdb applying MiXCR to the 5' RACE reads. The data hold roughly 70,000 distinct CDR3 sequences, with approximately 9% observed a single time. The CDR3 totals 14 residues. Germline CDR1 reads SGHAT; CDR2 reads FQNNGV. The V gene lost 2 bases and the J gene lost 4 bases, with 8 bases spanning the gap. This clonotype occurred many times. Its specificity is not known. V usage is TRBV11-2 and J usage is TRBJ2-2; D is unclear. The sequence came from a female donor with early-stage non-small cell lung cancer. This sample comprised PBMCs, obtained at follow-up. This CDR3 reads CASSLLLGTGELFF. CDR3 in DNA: TGTGCCAGCAGCTTACTCTTGGGCACCGGGGAGCTGTTTTTT.